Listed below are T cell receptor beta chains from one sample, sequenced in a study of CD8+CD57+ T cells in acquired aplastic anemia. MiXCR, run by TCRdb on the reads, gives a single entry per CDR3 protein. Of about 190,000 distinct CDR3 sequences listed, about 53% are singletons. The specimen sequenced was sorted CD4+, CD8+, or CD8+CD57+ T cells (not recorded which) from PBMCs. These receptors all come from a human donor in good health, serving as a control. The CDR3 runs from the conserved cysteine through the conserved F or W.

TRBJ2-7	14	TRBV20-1	CSARPTGKNHEQYF
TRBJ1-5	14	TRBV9	CASSVDGQGQPQHF
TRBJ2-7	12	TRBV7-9	CASSFLSYEQYF
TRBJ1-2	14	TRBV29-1	CSVVPQEANYGYTF
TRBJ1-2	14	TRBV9	CASSVAGHIYGYTF
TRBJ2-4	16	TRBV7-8	CASSSWTGGAKNIQYF
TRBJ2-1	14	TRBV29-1	CSVAAGYSYNEQFF
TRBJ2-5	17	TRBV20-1	CSARRGSGGAGQETQYF
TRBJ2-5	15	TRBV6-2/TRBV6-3	CASSLTSGGAETQYF
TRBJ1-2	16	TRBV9	CASTKQGSTFYDGYTF
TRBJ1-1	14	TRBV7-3	CASSLAGGQPEAFF